This TCR beta chain was sequenced for a study of cytomegalovirus exposure and HLA in healthy donors. Study-wide results and limits: Many donors carried some public TCRs, although rarity characterized most TCR sequences. Researchers reported that three CMV-associated chains were confirmed in vitro as CMV antigen-specific. Most TCR beta V segments were productive about 87% or about 30% of the time in an earlier analysis.

The sample holds one count of this clone. No antigen is known for it. J gave up 1 base and V 6 bases, and 8 bases lay outside the gene matches. The length of the CDR3 is 15 residues. Germline V gene sequence: CDR1 SEHNR, CDR2 FQNEAQ (reference sequence). Donors were ostensibly healthy at sampling, although undocumented immune exposures were probable. 13 Jbeta primers and 60 Vbeta primers were used for the PCR. Clones were sequenced by immunoSEQ multiplex PCR, and TCRdb holds only the in-frame ones, with some missing. Found here are some 200,000 clones, more than 85% of them singletons; the top ten hold 0.2% to 0.3%.

The chain couples TRBV7-9 to TRBJ2-5, with 7 bases identical to TRBD1. The sample was PBMCs. The receptor's source is a girl in the first two years of life in good health and CMV-seronegative. CDR3 bases: TGTGCCAGCAGGACTACAGGGGATCCCCAAGAGACCCAGTACTTC. Protein product: CASRTTGDPQETQYF.